In this sample, the clone carrying this TCR beta chain turned up many times. What it binds is unknown. Compared with germline, one end of the junction differs, possibly owing to a read error. Via MiXCR, TCRdb re-called the 5' RACE reads, giving one row per CDR3 protein. The table includes under 250,000 distinct CDR3 sequences, 8.2% detected once. This record belongs to a study of CD8 T cells in ankylosing spondylitis. Study results and caveats: It appeared that ankylosing spondylitis blood was characterized by a TCR beta motif of roughly 8 highly homologous variants. The authors reported significant enrichment of disease-linked clones in matched ankylosing spondylitis synovial fluid. Several of the motif variants were reported before in synovial fluid and blood from reactive arthritis.

There are 16 residues in the CDR3. Germline V gene sequence: CDR1 SGHTA, CDR2 FQGNSA. The receptor was isolated from a female donor with ankylosing spondylitis or in good health (not recorded which). The specimen was blood, either unsorted or a sorted T cell fraction (not recorded which). This chain joins TRBV7-2 and TRBJ2-1, with D perhaps TRBD2 (5 bases). CDR3: CASSLGSRGPSDEQFF. CDR3 DNA: TGTGCCAGCAGTTTAGGCTCTCGCGGGCCCTCGGATGAGCAGTTCTTC. Full variable domain (missing parts from reference TRBV7-2 and TRBJ2-1): GAGVSQSPSNKVTEKGKDVELRCDPISGHTALYWYRQSLGQGLEFLIYFQGNSAPDKSGLPSDRFSAERTGGSVSTLTIQRTQQEDSAVYLCASSLGSRGPSDEQFFGPGTRLTVL.